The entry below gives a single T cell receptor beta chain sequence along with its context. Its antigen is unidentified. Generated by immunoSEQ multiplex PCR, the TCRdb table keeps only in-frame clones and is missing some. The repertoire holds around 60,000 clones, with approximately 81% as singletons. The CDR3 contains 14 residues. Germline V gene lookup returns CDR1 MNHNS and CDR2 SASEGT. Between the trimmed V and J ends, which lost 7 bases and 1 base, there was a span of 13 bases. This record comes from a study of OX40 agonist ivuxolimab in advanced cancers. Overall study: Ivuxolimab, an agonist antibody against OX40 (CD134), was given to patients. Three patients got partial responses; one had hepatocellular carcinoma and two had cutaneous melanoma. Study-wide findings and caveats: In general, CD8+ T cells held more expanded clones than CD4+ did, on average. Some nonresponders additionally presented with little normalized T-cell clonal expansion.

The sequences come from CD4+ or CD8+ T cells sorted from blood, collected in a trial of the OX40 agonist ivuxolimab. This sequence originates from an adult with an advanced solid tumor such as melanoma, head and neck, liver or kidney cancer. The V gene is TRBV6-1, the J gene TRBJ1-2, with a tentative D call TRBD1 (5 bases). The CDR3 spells CASTKGQVNYGYTF. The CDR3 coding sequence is TGTGCCAGCACCAAGGGGCAGGTTAACTATGGCTACACCTTC.